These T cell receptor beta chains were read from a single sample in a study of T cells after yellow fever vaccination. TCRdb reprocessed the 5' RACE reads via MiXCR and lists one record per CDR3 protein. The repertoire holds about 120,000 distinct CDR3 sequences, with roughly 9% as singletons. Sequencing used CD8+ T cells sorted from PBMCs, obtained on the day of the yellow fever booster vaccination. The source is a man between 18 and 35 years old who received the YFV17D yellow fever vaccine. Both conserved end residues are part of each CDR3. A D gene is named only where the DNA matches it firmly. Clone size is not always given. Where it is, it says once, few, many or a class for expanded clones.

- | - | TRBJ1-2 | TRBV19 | TGTGCCAGTAGTATATCGGTGGGGAATGGCTACACCTTC | CASSISVGNGYTF
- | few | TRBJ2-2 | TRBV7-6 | TGTGCCAGCAGCTTGGCCATTCCGAACACCGGGGAGCTGTTTTTT | CASSLAIPNTGELFF
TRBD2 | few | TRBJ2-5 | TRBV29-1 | TGCAGCGTTGTTTGGGCGGGGGGCCAAGAGACCCAGTACTTC | CSVVWAGGQETQYF
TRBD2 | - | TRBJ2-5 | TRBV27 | TGTGCCAGCAGTTGGCGCGGGGGTCGGGCAGAGACCCAGTACTTC | CASSWRGGRAETQYF
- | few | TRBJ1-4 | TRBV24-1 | TGTGCCACCAGTGCTCCCCGGACCCGGATGTATGAAAAACTGTTTTTT | CATSAPRTRMYEKLFF
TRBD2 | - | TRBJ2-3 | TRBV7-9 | TGTGCCAGCAGCTTAGTCTTGGGACTAGGTCCTAGTAGCACAGATACGCAGTATTTT | CASSLVLGLGPSSTDTQYF
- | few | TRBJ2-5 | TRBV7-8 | TGTGCCAGCAGCTTATTTGACAGCAGACAAGAGACCCAGTACTTC | CASSLFDSRQETQYF
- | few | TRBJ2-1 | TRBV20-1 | TGCAGTGCTCTCGGGGTGAGCTCCTACAATGAGCAGTTCTTC | CSALGVSSYNEQFF
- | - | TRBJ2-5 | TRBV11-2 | TGTGCCAGCAGCTTACTAGCAGAGACCCAGTACTTC | CASSLLAETQYF
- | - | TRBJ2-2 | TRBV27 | TGTGCCAGCGCTAAGTTACCAGCGAACACCGGGGAGCTGTTTTTT | CASAKLPANTGELFF
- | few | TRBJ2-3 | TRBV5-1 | TGCGCCAGCAGCTTGGGTCCGGGAAGAGGCACAGATACGCAGTATTTT | CASSLGPGRGTDTQYF
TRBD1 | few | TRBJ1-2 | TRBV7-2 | TGTGCCAGCAGCTACCCCGGGACAGACTATGGCTACACCTTC | CASSYPGTDYGYTF
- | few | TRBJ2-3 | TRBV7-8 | TGTGCCAGCAGCCCTGGGGTCAAGCGCACAGATACGCAGTATTTT | CASSPGVKRTDTQYF
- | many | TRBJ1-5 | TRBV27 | TGTGCCAGCAGTTTCGAAGGGGCTCAGCCCCAGCATTTT | CASSFEGAQPQHF
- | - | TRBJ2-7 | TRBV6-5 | TGTGCCAGCAGTTACGGAGCAGGTCATTACGAGCAGTACTTC | CASSYGAGHYEQYF
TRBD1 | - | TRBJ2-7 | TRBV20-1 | TGCAGTGCTAGGGGTCAGGGGGCGTACGAGCAGTACTTC | CSARGQGAYEQYF
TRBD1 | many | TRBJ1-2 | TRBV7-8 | TGTGCCAGCAGCTTACGGGACAGAGAGACAGTCTATGGCTACACCTTC | CASSLRDRETVYGYTF
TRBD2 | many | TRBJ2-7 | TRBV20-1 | TGCAGTGCTAGTTTTCGGACTAGCGCCGAGCAGTACTTC | CSASFRTSAEQYF
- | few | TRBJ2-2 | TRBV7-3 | TGTGCCAGCAGCTTAGCACCGGGACTCGAGAACGGGGAGCTGTTTTTT | CASSLAPGLENGELFF
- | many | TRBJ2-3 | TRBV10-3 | TGTGCCATCAGTGAGACGAGGAATCAACTTCCAACGCAGTATTTT | CAISETRNQLPTQYF
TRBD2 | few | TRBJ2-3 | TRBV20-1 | TGCAGTGCTAGAGATCGGCTAGCGGGGACCCGAAGCACAGATACGCAGTATTTT | CSARDRLAGTRSTDTQYF
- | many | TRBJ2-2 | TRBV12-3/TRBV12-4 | TGTGCCAGCAGTTTAACGGGGGGCGGCACCGGGGAGCTGTTTTTT | CASSLTGGGTGELFF
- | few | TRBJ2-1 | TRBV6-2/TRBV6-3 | TGTGCCAGCATGGGCTCCTACAATGAGCAGTTCTTC | CASMGSYNEQFF
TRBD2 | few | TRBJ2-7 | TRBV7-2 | TGTGCCAGCAGCCTAAGCGGGGTCGTTTCCTACGAGCAGTACTTC | CASSLSGVVSYEQYF